This T cell receptor beta chain was found in a study of neurological immune-mediated disorders. Across the study: The study included about 35 multiple sclerosis patients, around 30 relapsing-remitting and 3 secondary progressive.

This clonotype occurred a few times. Its specificity is unknown. The CDR3 has 12 residues. V was pared by 3 bases and J by 4 bases, with 8 bases between. The germline V gene has CDR1 SGHRS and CDR2 YFSETQ. TCRdb re-called the 5' RACE reads through MiXCR, storing one row per CDR3 protein. Of about 95,000 distinct CDR3 sequences in the sample, roughly 3.5% are singletons; the top ten hold around 6%. Study conclusions and caveats: Expanded clones shared no CDR3 amino acid sequences across subjects, suggesting private repertoires in all groups. According to phylogenetic grouping, one related-CDR3 cluster, a possible signature, contained the repertoires of 18 of 34 multiple sclerosis patients.

V gene TRBV5-1 combines with J gene TRBJ2-7; D perhaps matches TRBD1 (6 bases). Sequencing was done on a sample of PBMCs. The sequence was collected from a woman between 18 and 30 years old with multiple sclerosis. The CDR3 is CASSSGQYEQYF. The CDR3 nucleotides read TGCGCCAGCAGCTCCGGACAGTACGAGCAGTACTTC.